This paragraph covers one T cell receptor (beta chain) sequence. The sample belongs to a study of T cell responses to AZD1222 COVID-19 vaccine. The CDR3 length is 16 residues. Germline CDR1 reads LNHNV; CDR2 reads YYDKDF (reference sequence). V was cut by 1 base and J by 7 bases, with 14 bases left in between. TCRdb's table, derived via immunoSEQ multiplex PCR, lists solely in-frame clones and lacks some. Seen here are roughly 150,000 clones, 94% observed once, and the top ten hold just over 5%. This receptor was obtained from an adult who received the AZD1222 COVID-19 vaccine. Sequenced here: peripheral blood, sampled 28 days after the second AZD1222 dose. The J gene is TRBJ1-6, the V gene TRBV15; tentatively, D is TRBD1 (5 bases). The CDR3 nucleotides read TGTGCCACCAGCAGAGGGGGCAGATCGTTCAATTCACCCCTCCACTTT. Encoded protein: CATSRGGRSFNSPLHF.